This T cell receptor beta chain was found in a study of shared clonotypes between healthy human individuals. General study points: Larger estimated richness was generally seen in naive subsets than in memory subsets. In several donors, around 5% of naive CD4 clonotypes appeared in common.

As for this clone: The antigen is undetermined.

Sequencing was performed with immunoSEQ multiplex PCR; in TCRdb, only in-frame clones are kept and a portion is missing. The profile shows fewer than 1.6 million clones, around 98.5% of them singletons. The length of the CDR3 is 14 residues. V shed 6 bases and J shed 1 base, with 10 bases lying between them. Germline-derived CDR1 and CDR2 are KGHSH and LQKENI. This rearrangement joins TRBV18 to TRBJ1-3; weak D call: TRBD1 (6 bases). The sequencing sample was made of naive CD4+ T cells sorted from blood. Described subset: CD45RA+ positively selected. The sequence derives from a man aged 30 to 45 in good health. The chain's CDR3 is CASSIQGSGNTIYF. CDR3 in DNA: TGTGCCAGCTCCATACAGGGATCTGGAAACACCATATATTTT.